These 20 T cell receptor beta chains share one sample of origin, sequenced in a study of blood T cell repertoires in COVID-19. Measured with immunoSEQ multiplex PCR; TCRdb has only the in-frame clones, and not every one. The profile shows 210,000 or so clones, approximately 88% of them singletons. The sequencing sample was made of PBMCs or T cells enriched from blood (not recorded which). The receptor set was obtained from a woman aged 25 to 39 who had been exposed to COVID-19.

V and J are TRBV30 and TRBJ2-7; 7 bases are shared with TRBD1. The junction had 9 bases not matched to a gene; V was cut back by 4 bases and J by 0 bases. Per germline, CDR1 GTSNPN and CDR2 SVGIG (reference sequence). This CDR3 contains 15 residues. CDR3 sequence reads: CAWTPVGQSSYEQYF. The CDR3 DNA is TGTGCCTGGACCCCCGTGGGACAGAGCTCCTACGAGCAGTACTTC.

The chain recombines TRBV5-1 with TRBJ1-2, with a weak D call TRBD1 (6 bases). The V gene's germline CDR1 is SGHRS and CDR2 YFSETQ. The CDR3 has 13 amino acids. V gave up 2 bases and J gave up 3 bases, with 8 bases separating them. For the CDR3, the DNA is TGCGCCAGCAGCTTAAAGGGGGACTATGGCTACACCTTC. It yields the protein CASSLKGDYGYTF.

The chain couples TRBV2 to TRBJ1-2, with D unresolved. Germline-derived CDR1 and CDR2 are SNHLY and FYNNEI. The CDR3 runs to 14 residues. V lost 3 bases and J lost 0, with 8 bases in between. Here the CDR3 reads CASSEGRSNYGYTF. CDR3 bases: TGTGCCAGCAGTGAGGGCAGGTCTAACTATGGCTACACCTTC. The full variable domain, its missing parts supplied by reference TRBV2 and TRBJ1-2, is EPEVTQTPSHQVTQMGQEVILRCVPISNHLYFYWYRQILGQKVEFLVSFYNNEISEKSEIFDDQFSVERPDGSNFTLKIRSTKLEDSAMYFCASSEGRSNYGYTFGSGTRLTVV.

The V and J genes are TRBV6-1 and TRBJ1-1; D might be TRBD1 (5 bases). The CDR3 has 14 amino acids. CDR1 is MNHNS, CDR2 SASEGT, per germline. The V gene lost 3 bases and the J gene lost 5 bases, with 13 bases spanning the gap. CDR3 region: CASSEDAGGTEAFF. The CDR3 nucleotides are TGTGCCAGCAGTGAGGACGCCGGGGGGACTGAAGCTTTCTTT.

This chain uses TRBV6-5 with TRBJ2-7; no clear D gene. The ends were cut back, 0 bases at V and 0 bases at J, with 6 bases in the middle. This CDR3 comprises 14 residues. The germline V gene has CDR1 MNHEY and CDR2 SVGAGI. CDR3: CASSYSQSSYEQYF. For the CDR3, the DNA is TGTGCCAGCAGTTACTCACAGAGCTCCTACGAGCAGTACTTC.

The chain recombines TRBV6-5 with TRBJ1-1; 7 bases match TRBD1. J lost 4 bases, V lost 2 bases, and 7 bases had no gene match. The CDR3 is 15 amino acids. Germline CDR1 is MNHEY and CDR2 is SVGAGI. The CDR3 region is CASSYITGESTEAFF. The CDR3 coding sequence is TGTGCCAGCAGTTACATCACAGGGGAGTCCACTGAAGCTTTCTTT.

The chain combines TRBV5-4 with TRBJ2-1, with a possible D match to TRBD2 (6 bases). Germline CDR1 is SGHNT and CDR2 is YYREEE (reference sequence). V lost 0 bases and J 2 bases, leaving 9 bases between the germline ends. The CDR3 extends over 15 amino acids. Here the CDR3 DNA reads TGTGCCAGCAGCTTGGTCGGGAGCGCCTACAATGAGCAGTTCTTC. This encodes CASSLVGSAYNEQFF.

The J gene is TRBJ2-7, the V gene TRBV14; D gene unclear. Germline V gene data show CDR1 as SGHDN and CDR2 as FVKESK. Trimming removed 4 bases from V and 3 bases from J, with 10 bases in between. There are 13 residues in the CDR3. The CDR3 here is CASSPQSNYEQYF. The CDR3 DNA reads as TGTGCCAGCAGCCCTCAGTCCAACTACGAGCAGTACTTC.

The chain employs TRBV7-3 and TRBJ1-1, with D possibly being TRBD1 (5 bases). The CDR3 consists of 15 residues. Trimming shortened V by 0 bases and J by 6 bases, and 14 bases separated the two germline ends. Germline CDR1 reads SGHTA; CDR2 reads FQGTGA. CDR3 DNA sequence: TGTGCCAGCAGCTTAACGGCAGGGTCCGTTGCTGAAGCTTTCTTT. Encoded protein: CASSLTAGSVAEAFF.

The CDR3 spells CAWSVRGRREKLFF. CDR3 DNA: TGTGCCTGGAGTGTACGAGGGCGGAGGGAAAAACTGTTTTTT. This rearrangement joins TRBV30 to TRBJ1-4; no clear D. Germline V CDR1 and CDR2: GTSNPN, SVGIG (reference sequence). Trimming cost V 0 bases and J 8 bases, with 13 bases left between them. This CDR3 is 14 amino acids long. Full variable domain (remainder filled in from reference TRBV30 and TRBJ1-4): SQTIHQWPATLVQPVGSPLSLECTVEGTSNPNLYWYRQAAGRGLQLLFYSVGIGQISSEVPQNLSASRPQDRQFILSSKKLLLSDSGFYLCAWSVRGRREKLFFGSGTQLSVL.

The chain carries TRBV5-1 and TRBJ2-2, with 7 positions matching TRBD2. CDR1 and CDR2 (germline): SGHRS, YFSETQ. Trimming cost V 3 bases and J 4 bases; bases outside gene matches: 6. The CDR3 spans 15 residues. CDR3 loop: CASSSYREATGELFF. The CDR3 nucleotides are TGCGCCAGCAGCTCTTATCGGGAGGCCACCGGGGAGCTGTTTTTT.

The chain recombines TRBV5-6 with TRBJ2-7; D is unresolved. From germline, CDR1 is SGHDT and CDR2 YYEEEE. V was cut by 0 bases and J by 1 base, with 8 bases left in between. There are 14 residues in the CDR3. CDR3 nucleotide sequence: TGTGCCAGCAGCTTGGATCTGGCATCCTACGAGCAGTACTTC. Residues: CASSLDLASYEQYF.

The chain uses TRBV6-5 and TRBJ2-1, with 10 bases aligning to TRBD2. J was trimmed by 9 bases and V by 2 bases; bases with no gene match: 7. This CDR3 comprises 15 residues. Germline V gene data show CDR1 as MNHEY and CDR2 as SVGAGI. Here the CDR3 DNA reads TGTGCCAGCAGTTACACCCGGACTAGCGGTCTTGAGCAGTTCTTC. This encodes CASSYTRTSGLEQFF.

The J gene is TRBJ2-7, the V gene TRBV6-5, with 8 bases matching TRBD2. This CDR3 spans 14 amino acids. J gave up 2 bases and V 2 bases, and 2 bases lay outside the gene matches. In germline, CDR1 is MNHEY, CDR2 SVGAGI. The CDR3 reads CASSYEAGAYEQYF. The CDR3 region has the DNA TGTGCCAGCAGTTACGAAGCGGGAGCCTACGAGCAGTACTTC.

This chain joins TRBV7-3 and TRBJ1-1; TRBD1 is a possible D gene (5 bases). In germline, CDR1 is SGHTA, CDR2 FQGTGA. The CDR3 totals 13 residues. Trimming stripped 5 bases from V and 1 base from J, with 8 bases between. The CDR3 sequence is CASSKQENTEAFF. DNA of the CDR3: TGTGCCAGCAGCAAACAGGAGAACACTGAAGCTTTCTTT.

The CDR3 region has the DNA TGTGCCAGCAGCTTAGTAGGAGGGGAAGGTTCACCCCTCCACTTT. As protein: CASSLVGGEGSPLHF. This chain connects TRBV7-3 to TRBJ1-6, with D possibly being TRBD1 (5 bases). Between the trimmed V and J ends, which lost 2 bases and 9 bases, there was a span of 14 bases. In germline, CDR1 is SGHTA, CDR2 FQGTGA. The CDR3 runs to 15 residues.

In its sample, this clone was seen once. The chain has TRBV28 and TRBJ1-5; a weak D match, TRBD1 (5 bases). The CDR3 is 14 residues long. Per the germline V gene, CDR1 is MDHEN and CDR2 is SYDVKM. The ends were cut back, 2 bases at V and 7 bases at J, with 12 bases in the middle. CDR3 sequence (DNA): TGTGCCAGCAGTTTAGGGGGGAACTACCAGCCCCAGCATTTT. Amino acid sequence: CASSLGGNYQPQHF.

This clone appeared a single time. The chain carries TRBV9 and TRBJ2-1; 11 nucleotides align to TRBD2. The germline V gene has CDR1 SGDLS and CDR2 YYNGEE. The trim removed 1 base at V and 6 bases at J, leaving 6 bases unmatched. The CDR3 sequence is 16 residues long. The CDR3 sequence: CASSVTSGRGLNEQFF. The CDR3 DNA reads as TGTGCCAGCAGCGTAACTAGCGGGAGAGGTCTCAATGAGCAGTTCTTC.

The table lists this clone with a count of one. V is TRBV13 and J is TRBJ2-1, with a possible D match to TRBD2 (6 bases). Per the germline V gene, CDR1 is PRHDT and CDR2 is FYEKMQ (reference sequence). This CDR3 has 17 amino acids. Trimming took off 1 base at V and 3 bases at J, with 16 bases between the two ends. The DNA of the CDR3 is TGTGCCAGCAGCTTAGTGAAGGGGACTGGAGTCTACAATGAGCAGTTCTTC. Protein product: CASSLVKGTGVYNEQFF.

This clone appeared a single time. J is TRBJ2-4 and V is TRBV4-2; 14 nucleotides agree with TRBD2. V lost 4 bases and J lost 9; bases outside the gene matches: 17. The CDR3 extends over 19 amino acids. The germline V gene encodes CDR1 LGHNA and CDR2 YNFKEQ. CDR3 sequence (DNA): TGTGCCAGCAGCCTACGACTAGCGGGAGGGCCGCCTACTGCAGCCATTCAGTACTTC. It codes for CASSLRLAGGPPTAAIQYF.